Included here is one T cell receptor beta chain sequence, with context. Its antigen is currently unknown. This sample was included in a study of cytomegalovirus exposure and HLA in healthy donors. The overall study: Inside one of the first data releases sat about 85 million unique TCRs taken from HLA-typed donors.

Findings and caveats of the study: Confirmation in vitro established that three CMV-associated chains were specific for CMV antigens. Common viral pathogens (according to a later analysis) appeared linked to several of the most significant clusters. Information on immune exposure was restricted to one variable (CMV serostatus).

The PCR was carried out with 60 Vbeta primers and 13 Jbeta primers. TCRdb's copy holds only in-frame clones and misses some; the assay was immunoSEQ multiplex PCR. The profile shows roughly 130,000 clones, just under 80% of them singletons. The germline V and J ends were trimmed by 8 bases and 3 bases, with 23 bases remaining between them. Per the germline V gene, CDR1 is MDHEN and CDR2 is SYDVKM. CDR3 length equals 16 residues. The V and J genes are TRBV28 and TRBJ2-7; possible D gene TRBD1, 6 bases. The receptor was derived from a woman aged 40-49 years in good health and CMV-seronegative. Sequencing was performed on PBMCs. The CDR3 bases are TGTGCCAGCGACGGAATAGCCCCCCAAGGGGGCTACGAGCAGTACTTC. Protein: CASDGIAPQGGYEQYF.